Listed here are 22 T cell receptor beta chains from one sample, sequenced in a study of blood T cell repertoires in COVID-19. Only in-frame clones appear in the TCRdb table, and some are missing; sequencing was by immunoSEQ multiplex PCR. There are about 200,000 clones in the sample; around 85% occur only once, and about 0.72% lies in the top ten. The sample taken for sequencing was peripheral blood. These receptors were taken from a woman in her seventies with acute or convalescent COVID-19.

V and J are TRBV2 and TRBJ1-5, with D hard to call. CDR3 length: 13 residues. Germline CDR1 and CDR2: SNHLY and FYNNEI. V lost 6 bases and J 3 bases, leaving 9 bases between the germline ends. The CDR3 DNA sequence: TGTGCCAGCAGGGAGACCCCCAATCAGCCCCAGCATTTT. Encoded protein: CASRETPNQPQHF.

This chain uses TRBV24-1 with TRBJ2-1, with TRBD1 matching 8 bases. V lost 1 base, J lost 9 bases, and 13 bases stayed unmatched. Germline CDR1 is KGHDR and CDR2 is SFDVKD. This CDR3 spans 17 amino acids. CDR3: CATSDFLGQGNRGEQFF. The CDR3 nucleotides are TGTGCCACCAGTGATTTCTTAGGACAGGGCAACAGGGGTGAGCAGTTCTTC.

The V gene is TRBV6-5, the J gene TRBJ1-5, with D possibly TRBD1 on 5 matching bases. V was pared by 6 bases and J by 5 bases, with 17 bases between. Germline V lookup: CDR1 MNHEY, CDR2 SVGAGI. The CDR3 totals 15 residues. CDR3 loop: CASSPGGLVYQPQHF. CDR3 DNA: TGTGCCAGCAGCCCGGGGGGGTTAGTGTATCAGCCCCAGCATTTT.

The chain is built from TRBV7-6 and TRBJ2-1, with D maybe TRBD2 (5 bases). V lost 6 bases, J lost 7 bases, and 28 bases lay in between. The CDR3 has 18 amino acids. CDR1 SGHVS and CDR2 FNYEAQ come from the germline V gene. This chain's CDR3 is CASSPEVASTRLTNEQFF. CDR3 in DNA: TGTGCCAGCAGTCCAGAAGTTGCTAGCACACGCTTAACGAATGAGCAGTTCTTC.

The chain links TRBV6-6 to TRBJ2-7; D might be TRBD2 (5 bases). Looked up from germline, CDR1 is MNHNY and CDR2 is SVGAGI (reference sequence). This CDR3 is built from 15 residues. Trimming stripped 0 bases from V and 2 bases from J, with 11 bases between. In DNA form, the CDR3 reads TGTGCCAGCAGTTACTCGGGAGCGCCCACCTACGAGCAGTACTTC. Amino acid sequence: CASSYSGAPTYEQYF.

The chain combines TRBV18 with TRBJ2-7, with TRBD2 matching 11 bases. CDR1 and CDR2 from the germline V gene are KGHSH and LQKENI. Germline trimming cut 3 bases from V and 2 bases from J; bases unmatched to any gene: 9. The CDR3 runs 17 residues. The CDR3 loop reads CASSPFGPSGRTYEQYF. The CDR3 DNA is TGTGCCAGCTCACCTTTCGGGCCTAGCGGGAGGACCTACGAGCAGTACTTC.

The J gene is TRBJ2-5, the V gene TRBV19, with 9 positions matching TRBD2. Germline lookup yields CDR1 LNHDA and CDR2 SQIVND (reference sequence). The V and J ends lost 8 bases and 3 bases, in that order; junction bases with no gene match: 4. The CDR3 length is 13 residues. The CDR3 loop is CASRPSGKETQYF. The CDR3 DNA reads TGTGCCAGTCGCCCTAGCGGGAAAGAGACCCAGTACTTC.

This chain uses TRBV2 with TRBJ1-2; D may be TRBD1 (6 bases). In germline, CDR1 is SNHLY, CDR2 FYNNEI. The CDR3 spans 12 residues. Deletions cut 6 bases from V and 5 bases from J, with 10 bases between. The CDR3 DNA is TGTGCCAGCAGCCCGGACAGTTATGGCTACACCTTC. This encodes CASSPDSYGYTF.

The CDR3 nucleotides are TGTGCCAGCAGCTTAGCGACAAGCACAGATACGCAGTATTTT. As protein: CASSLATSTDTQYF. The chain carries TRBV7-2 and TRBJ2-3; D unclear. Germline CDR1 reads SGHTA; CDR2 reads FQGNSA. The CDR3 is 14 residues long. Trimming removed 0 bases from V and 0 bases from J, with 4 bases in between. Looking up the rest from reference TRBV7-2 and TRBJ2-3 gives the full variable domain: GAGVSQSPSNKVTEKGKDVELRCDPISGHTALYWYRQSLGQGLEFLIYFQGNSAPDKSGLPSDRFSAERTGGSVSTLTIQRTQQEDSAVYLCASSLATSTDTQYFGPGTRLTVL.

The CDR3 bases are TGTGCCAGCACTCTGCGGGAGGGCCTCACCGGGGAGCTGTTTTTT. This translates into CASTLREGLTGELFF. The V and J genes are TRBV7-7 and TRBJ2-2; TRBD2 aligns across 9 bases. Germline CDR1 reads SSHAT; CDR2 reads FNYEAQ (reference sequence). V lost 7 bases to trimming and J lost 4 bases; unmatched junction nucleotides: 7. The CDR3 has 15 amino acids.

This chain uses TRBV5-1 with TRBJ2-7; D remains unclear. The CDR3 has 12 amino acids. The germline CDR1 and CDR2 sequences are SGHRS and YFSETQ. V was clipped by 4 bases and J by 5 bases, with 10 bases between them. In nucleotides, the CDR3 is TGCGCCAGCAGCCCCGAAGTAGACGAGCAGTACTTC. It translates to CASSPEVDEQYF. Variable domain in full (rest from reference TRBV5-1 and TRBJ2-7): KAGVTQTPRYLIKTRGQQVTLSCSPISGHRSVSWYQQTPGQGLQFLFEYFSETQRNKGNFPGRFSGRQFSNSRSEMNVSTLELGDSALYLCASSPEVDEQYFGPGTRLTVT.

The chain joins TRBV18 to TRBJ1-5; D remains ambiguous. V lost 6 bases and J lost 5, with 14 bases in between. CDR1 KGHSH and CDR2 LQKENI come from the germline V gene. The CDR3 has 14 residues. The CDR3 region has the DNA TGTGCCAGCTCGTTGACGGGTGGTGATCAGCCCCAGCATTTT. This encodes CASSLTGGDQPQHF.

The rearrangement uses TRBV5-1 and TRBJ1-3; no firm D call. The V end was cut by 4 bases, the J end by 0 bases, with 17 bases between. The germline V gene encodes CDR1 SGHRS and CDR2 YFSETQ. The CDR3 runs 17 residues. CDR3 in amino acids: CASSPPLGGSSGNTIYF. Written as DNA, the CDR3 is TGCGCCAGCAGCCCACCCCTGGGAGGTAGCTCTGGAAACACCATATATTTT.

This clone was observed a single time. The same CDR3 is also encoded by other DNA sequences in this sample. This rearrangement joins TRBV19 to TRBJ2-1, with D possibly TRBD2 on 6 matching bases. This CDR3 spans 15 amino acids. Germline V gene sequence: CDR1 LNHDA, CDR2 SQIVND (reference sequence). Trimming took 5 bases from V and 0 from J, leaving 11 bases between them. The CDR3 bases are TGTGCCAGTAGTCGGGGACTTAGCTCCTACAATGAGCAGTTCTTC. Its protein is CASSRGLSSYNEQFF.

In its sample, this clone was seen a few times. The J gene is TRBJ2-1, the V gene TRBV10-2; no clear D gene. Looked up from germline, CDR1 is WSHSY and CDR2 is SAAADI. V was clipped by 5 bases and J by 6 bases, with 11 bases between them. The CDR3 length is 13 residues. The CDR3 coding sequence is TGCGCCAGCAGTCCGAGTGAAATCAATGAGCAGTTCTTC. Translated, it gives CASSPSEINEQFF.

The rearrangement uses TRBV4-2 and TRBJ1-1; 7 nucleotides line up with TRBD1. The CDR3 extends over 15 amino acids. Germline CDR1 reads LGHNA; CDR2 reads YNFKEQ. With 3 bases clipped from V and 9 bases from J, the junction kept 13 bases outside the gene matches. CDR3: CASSQGTAGPPKAFF. The CDR3 coding sequence is TGTGCCAGCAGCCAGGGGACAGCAGGGCCTCCTAAAGCTTTCTTT.

CDR3 nucleotide sequence: TGTGCCAGCAGCTTAGCGGCAGGGAACTCCTACGAGCAGTACTTC. It encodes CASSLAAGNSYEQYF. The rearrangement links TRBV7-6 to TRBJ2-7; tentatively, D is TRBD1 (5 bases). The V gene lost 0 bases and the J gene lost 0 bases, with 9 bases spanning the gap. There are 15 residues in the CDR3. Germline lookup yields CDR1 SGHVS and CDR2 FNYEAQ.

This clone was counted once. CDR3 coding DNA: TGTGCCAGCTCAATCCAGGGGGTTGACGAAAAACTGTTTTTT. This gives the protein CASSIQGVDEKLFF. The genes are TRBV18 and TRBJ1-4, with 7 bases aligning to TRBD1. The germline V gene encodes CDR1 KGHSH and CDR2 LQKENI. J lost 8 bases, V lost 5 bases, and 8 bases had no gene match. This CDR3 region has 14 residues.

The table lists this clone with a count of one. This rearrangement joins TRBV4-3 to TRBJ2-7; D may be TRBD2 (6 bases). V shed 1 base and J shed 4 bases, with 11 bases lying between them. Germline assignment: CDR1 LGHNA and CDR2 YSLEER. This CDR3 is 14 amino acids long. In DNA, the CDR3 is TGCGCCAGCAGCCAAGCGGGACGGGGGTACGAGCAGTACTTC. It codes for CASSQAGRGYEQYF.

The chain carries TRBV27 and TRBJ1-2, with 7 nucleotides matching TRBD1. The V gene end was trimmed by 6 bases and the J gene end by 4 bases; junction bases not matched to a gene: 8. This CDR3 comprises 14 residues. CDR1 is MNHEY and CDR2 is SMNVEV in the germline V gene (reference sequence). The CDR3 DNA reads TGTGCCAGCAGCCCCGGGACAGCCTTCTATGGCTACACCTTC. This translates into CASSPGTAFYGYTF.

The chain recombines TRBV7-8 with TRBJ1-1; D is possibly TRBD1 (6 bases). The V gene lost 3 bases and the J gene lost 0 bases, with 17 bases spanning the gap. Germline CDR1 reads SGHVS; CDR2 reads FQNEAQ. The CDR3 runs 17 residues. The CDR3 region is CASSLALFGTMNTEAFF. The CDR3 bases are TGTGCCAGCAGCTTGGCCCTATTCGGGACAATGAACACTGAAGCTTTCTTT.

V and J are TRBV9 and TRBJ1-1; perhaps TRBD1 as D (6 bases). Trimming pared 4 bases from V and 7 bases from J, leaving 11 bases between. This CDR3 has 12 amino acids. The germline CDR1 and CDR2 sequences are SGDLS and YYNGEE. The CDR3 sequence: CASSPTDSEAFF. The CDR3 DNA is TGTGCCAGCAGCCCTACGGACAGTGAAGCTTTCTTT.